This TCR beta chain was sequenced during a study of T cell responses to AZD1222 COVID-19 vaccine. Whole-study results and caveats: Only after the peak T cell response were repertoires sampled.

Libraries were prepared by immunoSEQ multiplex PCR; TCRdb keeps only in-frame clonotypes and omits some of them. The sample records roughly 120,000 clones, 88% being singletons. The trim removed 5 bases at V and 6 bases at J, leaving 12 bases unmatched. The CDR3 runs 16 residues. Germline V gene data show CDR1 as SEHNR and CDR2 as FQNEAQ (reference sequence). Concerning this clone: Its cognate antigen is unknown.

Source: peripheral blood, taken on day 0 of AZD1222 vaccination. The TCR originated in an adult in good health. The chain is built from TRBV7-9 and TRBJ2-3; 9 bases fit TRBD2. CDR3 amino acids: CASSPSLAGPSDTQYF. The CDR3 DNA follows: TGTGCCAGCAGCCCCTCGCTAGCGGGGCCCTCGGATACGCAGTATTTT.